This entry features one T cell receptor (beta chain) sequence. CDR3 length: 16 residues. Germline V gene sequence: CDR1 MNHEY, CDR2 SVGAGI. The ends lost 0 bases at V and 3 bases at J; junction bases unmatched: 4. This entry belongs to a study of CD8+ T cells in alopecia areata. The treatment: oral pan-JAK inhibitor, 5-10 mg twice daily. cDNA serving as the sequencing template came from extracted, reverse transcribed RNA. Only in-frame clones appear in the TCRdb table, and some are missing; sequencing was by immunoSEQ multiplex PCR. The sample includes 100,000 to 130,000 clones, roughly 84% of them seen just once.

The specimen comprised CD8+ T cells sorted from blood, sampled at week 24, from a patient treated with tofacitinib. The chain employs TRBV6-5 and TRBJ2-3, with 9 nucleotides matching TRBD2. The receptor was derived from a human donor with alopecia areata. The CDR3 is CASSYSAGGLTDTQYF. CDR3 sequence (DNA): TGTGCCAGCAGTTACTCGGCGGGGGGGTTGACAGATACGCAGTATTTT.